The subject of this entry is one T cell receptor (beta chain). Antigen: not known. TCRdb re-derived calls from the reads in MiXCR, one entry per CDR3 protein. The table records 100,000 to 150,000 distinct CDR3 sequences, 20% to 30% of them present only once. These data are taken from a study of T cell repertoires in cytomegalovirus infection. About the study: Matching HLA type and CMV infection were both indicated by public TCR beta signatures.

Study observations and caveats: Summed frequency of public TCR beta families distinguished CMV carriers with the relevant HLA. The ex vivo response was dominated by HLA-C-restricted CMV-specific TCR beta clonotypes.

CDR3 length: 18 residues. Trimming took off 4 bases at V and 0 bases at J, with 20 bases between the two ends. Per the germline V gene, CDR1 is SGHKS and CDR2 is YYEKEE (reference sequence). This receptor was taken from a human donor in good health (CMV status not recorded). Some clones in this sample may be carry-over from other donors' samples. This chain uses TRBV5-5 with TRBJ2-1, with D tentatively TRBD1 (5 bases). The sample comprised PBMCs, sequenced either directly or after in vitro stimulation (not recorded which). The CDR3 coding sequence is TGTGCCAGCAGCCCAAACCCCTGGGGCGAAAGCTCCTACAATGAGCAGTTCTTC. It codes for CASSPNPWGESSYNEQFF.